The 25 T cell receptor beta chains below were found in one sample sequenced in a study of shared clonotypes between healthy human individuals. Sequencing used immunoSEQ multiplex PCR; TCRdb keeps in-frame clones, though not all of them. The data contain 2 million to 2.5 million clones, 80% to 95% of them singletons. Sequences were obtained from naive CD4+ T cells from PBMCs. Subset noted: CD45RA+ positively selected. The receptors shown here come from a young man in good health. Some clones in this sample may be carry-over from other donors' samples.

The V gene is TRBV9, the J gene TRBJ2-7; D may match TRBD1 or TRBD2 (6 bases each). The germline CDR1 and CDR2 sequences are SGDLS and YYNGEE. The CDR3 runs to 14 residues. V was clipped by 0 bases and J by 4 bases, with 11 bases between them. The CDR3 loop reads CASSVAQGGYEQYF. The CDR3, as DNA: TGTGCCAGCAGCGTAGCACAGGGAGGTTACGAGCAGTACTTC.

V is TRBV18 and J is TRBJ2-3; D ambiguous. The CDR3 extends over 15 amino acids. Germline assignment: CDR1 KGHSH and CDR2 LQKENI. V was pared by 3 bases and J by 4 bases, with 14 bases between. The CDR3 is CASSPVSWTPDTQYF. CDR3 nucleotide sequence: TGTGCCAGCTCACCGGTATCGTGGACCCCAGATACGCAGTATTTT.

The chain joins TRBV7-2 to TRBJ2-2; 7 nucleotides match TRBD1. J lost 5 bases, V lost 4 bases, and 10 bases had no gene match. This CDR3 comprises 16 residues. Germline lookup yields CDR1 SGHTA and CDR2 FQGNSA. As DNA, the CDR3 is TGTGCCAGCAGCTCCATCGGACAGGTTAGGACCGGGGAGCTGTTTTTT. Its protein is CASSSIGQVRTGELFF.

The chain has TRBV13 and TRBJ1-5, with TRBD1 matching over 11 bases. Losses at the gene ends were 5 bases for V and 7 bases for J; bases not matched to a gene: 4. The germline gives CDR1 PRHDT, CDR2 FYEKMQ (reference sequence). The CDR3 is 14 residues long. CDR3 nucleotide sequence: TGTGCCAGCAGCATGGGACAGGGGGGCCAGCCCCAGCATTTT. Translating it yields CASSMGQGGQPQHF.

V is TRBV6-1 and J is TRBJ2-7, with TRBD1 matching 8 bases. V was clipped by 4 bases and J by 9 bases; unmatched bases: 8. The CDR3 covers 13 residues. Germline V gives CDR1 MNHNS, CDR2 SASEGT. The CDR3 reads CASSADRGSGQYF. Written as DNA, the CDR3 is TGTGCCAGCAGTGCTGACAGGGGCTCGGGGCAGTACTTC.

The chain couples TRBV7-3 to TRBJ1-1; D remains unclear. CDR1 is SGHTA and CDR2 is FQGTGA in the germline V gene. The ends were cut back, 2 bases at V and 1 base at J, with 11 bases in the middle. CDR3 length: 15 amino acids. The CDR3 is CASSLLRQANTEAFF. CDR3 sequence (DNA): TGTGCCAGCAGCTTACTCCGGCAGGCGAACACTGAAGCTTTCTTT.

On this clone: The sample has other DNA sequences that encode this CDR3 too. The J gene is TRBJ1-3, the V gene TRBV9; unclear D gene. Germline lookup yields CDR1 SGDLS and CDR2 YYNGEE. Between the trimmed V and J ends, which lost 0 bases and 0 bases, there was a span of 4 bases. This CDR3 has 14 residues. CDR3 amino acids: CASSVGDSGNTIYF. The CDR3 DNA is TGTGCCAGCAGCGTAGGGGACTCTGGAAACACCATATATTTT. Variable domain in full (rest from reference TRBV9 and TRBJ1-3): DSGVTQTPKHLITATGQRVTLRCSPRSGDLSVYWYQQSLDQGLQFLIQYYNGEERAKGNILERFSAQQFPDLHSELNLSSLELGDSALYFCASSVGDSGNTIYFGEGSWLTVV.

V gene TRBV28 combines with J gene TRBJ2-2; a possible D gene is TRBD2 (6 bases). This CDR3 has 14 amino acids. V dropped 8 bases and J dropped 5 bases, with 15 bases sitting between them. Germline V CDR1 and CDR2: MDHEN, SYDVKM. The CDR3 region has the DNA TGTGCCAGCTTGGAGGGAAGTCGAACCGGGGAGCTGTTTTTT. It specifies CASLEGSRTGELFF.

The chain recombines TRBV19 with TRBJ2-1; 13 positions match TRBD2. Trimming at V came to 1 base and at J to 0 bases, leaving 0 bases not matched to a gene. This CDR3 spans 17 amino acids. The germline gives CDR1 LNHDA, CDR2 SQIVND (reference sequence). CDR3 in DNA: TGTGCCAGTAGTATAGGGACTAGCGGGGGCTCCTACAATGAGCAGTTCTTC. Its protein product is CASSIGTSGGSYNEQFF. The entire variable domain, with the rest obtained from reference TRBV19 and TRBJ2-1, is as follows: DGGITQSPKYLFRKEGQNVTLSCEQNLNHDAMYWYRQDPGQGLRLIYYSQIVNDFQKGDIAEGYSVSREKKESFPLTVTSAQKNPTAFYLCASSIGTSGGSYNEQFFGPGTRLTVL.

This rearrangement joins TRBV6-5 to TRBJ2-3, with D perhaps TRBD2 (5 bases). CDR1 and CDR2 from the germline V gene are MNHEY and SVGAGI. The CDR3 contains 15 residues. Trimming removed 6 bases from V and 0 bases from J, with 13 bases in between. CDR3 bases: TGTGCCAGCAGCCATAGCGAATCTAGCACAGATACGCAGTATTTT. Its protein product is CASSHSESSTDTQYF.

The CDR3 coding sequence is TGTGCCAGCTCATCCTCCGGGACAGGATACGAGCAGTACTTC. Translating it yields CASSSSGTGYEQYF. The chain joins TRBV18 to TRBJ2-7; 8 bases align to TRBD1. The CDR3 runs 14 residues. Germline-derived CDR1 and CDR2 are KGHSH and LQKENI. V was clipped by 5 bases and J by 4 bases; unmatched bases: 7.

The chain links TRBV13 to TRBJ2-7; D remains ambiguous. The CDR3 consists of 13 residues. Trimming removed 0 bases at V and 2 bases at J, with 5 bases between. Germline V gene sequence: CDR1 PRHDT, CDR2 FYEKMQ (reference sequence). CDR3 residues: CASSLGVPYEQYF. CDR3 sequence (DNA): TGTGCCAGCAGCTTAGGCGTCCCCTACGAGCAGTACTTC.

The chain employs TRBV11-2 and TRBJ2-3; 7 nucleotides agree with TRBD2. Germline assignment: CDR1 SGHAT and CDR2 FQNNGV. V lost 5 bases, J lost 0 bases, and 8 bases stayed unmatched. This CDR3 has 16 amino acids. CDR3 sequence (DNA): TGTGCCAGCAGCCTAAGAAGCGGGATAAGCACAGATACGCAGTATTTT. Its protein is CASSLRSGISTDTQYF.

The J gene is TRBJ1-1, the V gene TRBV5-1; 11 nucleotides match TRBD1. CDR3 length: 14 amino acids. Germline loops: CDR1 SGHRS, CDR2 YFSETQ. Germline trimming cut 1 base from V and 11 bases from J; bases unmatched to any gene: 7. The CDR3 region has the DNA TGCGCCAGCAGCTTGCCCGGACAGGGGGCTAAGGCTTTCTTT. Residues: CASSLPGQGAKAFF.

The chain recombines TRBV6-4 with TRBJ1-3, with 9 bases lining up with TRBD1. Looked up from germline, CDR1 is MRHNA and CDR2 is SNTAGT. Trimming at V came to 6 bases and at J to 7 bases, leaving 10 bases not matched to a gene. The CDR3 consists of 15 residues. The DNA for the CDR3 is TGTGCCAGCAGCCGTACAGGGGGCTTCGGGAACACCATATATTTT. Its translation is CASSRTGGFGNTIYF.

The V and J genes are TRBV27 and TRBJ2-5; 12 nucleotides match TRBD2. V lost 6 bases and J lost 5; bases outside the gene matches: 10. The CDR3 runs to 16 residues. Germline CDR1 MNHEY, CDR2 SMNVEV (reference sequence). The CDR3 protein is CASSPLAGGPEETQYF. In nucleotides, the CDR3 is TGTGCCAGCAGCCCCCTAGCGGGAGGGCCTGAGGAGACCCAGTACTTC.

The V gene is TRBV7-9, the J gene TRBJ2-3; possible D gene TRBD1, 6 bases. This CDR3 comprises 18 residues. V lost 1 base, J lost 1 base, and 18 bases lay in between. In germline, CDR1 is SEHNR, CDR2 FQNEAQ (reference sequence). The CDR3 sequence is CASSLGIGQLLGTDTQYF. The CDR3 DNA follows: TGTGCCAGCAGCTTAGGAATAGGACAGTTGCTTGGCACAGATACGCAGTATTTT.

The V gene is TRBV6-1, the J gene TRBJ2-1; perhaps D is TRBD1 or TRBD2 (5 bases each). Trimming pared 4 bases from V and 0 bases from J, leaving 16 bases between. The CDR3 is 17 residues long. In germline, CDR1 is MNHNS, CDR2 SASEGT. The CDR3 here is CASSGFGATSSYNEQFF. CDR3 bases: TGTGCCAGCAGTGGTTTCGGGGCGACCAGCTCCTACAATGAGCAGTTCTTC.

V gene TRBV5-1 combines with J gene TRBJ2-7, with D perhaps TRBD1 (6 bases). The germline V gene has CDR1 SGHRS and CDR2 YFSETQ. Trimming stripped 10 bases from V and 4 bases from J, with 21 bases between. The CDR3 sequence is 14 residues long. The CDR3 DNA follows: TGCGCCCGACGCAACAGGGATCAAGTTTACGAGCAGTACTTC. Its translation: CARRNRDQVYEQYF. Full variable domain (missing parts from reference TRBV5-1 and TRBJ2-7): KAGVTQTPRYLIKTRGQQVTLSCSPISGHRSVSWYQQTPGQGLQFLFEYFSETQRNKGNFPGRFSGRQFSNSRSEMNVSTLELGDSALYLCARRNRDQVYEQYFGPGTRLTVT.

The chain combines TRBV14 with TRBJ2-2, with 10 bases aligning to TRBD2. Germline CDR1 is SGHDN and CDR2 is FVKESK. V lost 4 bases to trimming and J lost 7 bases; unmatched junction nucleotides: 6. This CDR3 region has 15 residues. The CDR3 nucleotides read TGTGCCAGCAGCCGGGAGCTAGCGGGAGTCGGGGAGCTGTTTTTT. It codes for CASSRELAGVGELFF.

This clone has more than one count but fewer than ten. This sequence joins TRBV28 and TRBJ1-1; TRBD1 might be the D (5 bases). V was pared by 5 bases and J by 0 bases, with 16 bases between. Per the germline V gene, CDR1 is MDHEN and CDR2 is SYDVKM. CDR3 size: 16 residues. The CDR3 region has the DNA TGTGCCAGCAGTCCCCTCGGAACAGGCGTGAACACTGAAGCTTTCTTT. Translating gives CASSPLGTGVNTEAFF. Variable domain in full (rest from reference TRBV28 and TRBJ1-1): DVKVTQSSRYLVKRTGEKVFLECVQDMDHENMFWYRQDPGLGLRLIYFSYDVKMKEKGDIPEGYSVSREKKERFSLILESASTNQTSMYLCASSPLGTGVNTEAFFGQGTRLTVV.

The J gene is TRBJ2-5, the V gene TRBV19; D may match TRBD1 or TRBD2 (5 bases each). The CDR3 loop spans 14 amino acids. Germline CDR1 is LNHDA and CDR2 is SQIVND (reference sequence). V lost 1 base to trimming and J lost 5 bases, with 11 bases between them. CDR3 in amino acids: CASSIAGAAETQYF. In DNA form, the CDR3 reads TGTGCCAGTAGTATAGCCGGGGCAGCGGAGACCCAGTACTTC.

The chain carries TRBV7-9 and TRBJ2-2; D not certain. V was clipped by 0 bases and J by 1 base, with 15 bases between them. This CDR3 has 18 amino acids. Germline CDR1 SEHNR, CDR2 FQNEAQ (reference sequence). The CDR3 region is CASSLAPSRRKNTGELFF. Written as DNA, the CDR3 is TGTGCCAGCAGCTTAGCTCCATCGCGGAGAAAGAACACCGGGGAGCTGTTTTTT.

The rearrangement uses TRBV7-9 and TRBJ2-5, with TRBD2 matching over 8 bases. The trim removed 3 bases at V and 4 bases at J, leaving 10 bases unmatched. This CDR3 has 16 residues. CDR1 and CDR2 (germline): SEHNR, FQNEAQ (reference sequence). The CDR3 DNA sequence: TGTGCCAGCAGCTTTAAAGCGGGAGCTCCCATAGAGACCCAGTACTTC. It is translated as CASSFKAGAPIETQYF.

The rearrangement links TRBV27 to TRBJ2-7; TRBD2 aligns across 9 bases. The CDR3 has 15 amino acids. V gave up 2 bases and J gave up 6 bases; unmatched junction bases: 8. Looked up from germline, CDR1 is MNHEY and CDR2 is SMNVEV (reference sequence). The DNA for the CDR3 is TGTGCCAGCAGTTTAAATAGCGGGGGAGCGATCGAGCAGTACTTC. Translated, it gives CASSLNSGGAIEQYF.